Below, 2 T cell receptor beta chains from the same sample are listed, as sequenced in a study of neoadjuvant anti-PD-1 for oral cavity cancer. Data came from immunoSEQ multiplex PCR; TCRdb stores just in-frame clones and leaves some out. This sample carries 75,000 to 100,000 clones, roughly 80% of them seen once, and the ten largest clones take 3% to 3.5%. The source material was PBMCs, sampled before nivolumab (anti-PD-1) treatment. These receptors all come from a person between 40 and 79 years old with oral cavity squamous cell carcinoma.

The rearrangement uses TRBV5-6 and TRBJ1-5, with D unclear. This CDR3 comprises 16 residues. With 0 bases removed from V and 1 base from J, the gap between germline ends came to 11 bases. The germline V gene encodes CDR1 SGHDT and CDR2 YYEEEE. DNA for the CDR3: TGTGCCAGCAGCTTGGGGTCAGGAAACAGCAATCAGCCCCAGCATTTT. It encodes CASSLGSGNSNQPQHF.

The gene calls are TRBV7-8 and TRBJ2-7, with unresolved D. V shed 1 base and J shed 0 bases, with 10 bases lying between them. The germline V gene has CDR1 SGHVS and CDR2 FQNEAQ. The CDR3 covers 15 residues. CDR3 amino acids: CASSLEGISSYEQYF. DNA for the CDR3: TGTGCCAGCAGCTTAGAAGGGATAAGCTCCTACGAGCAGTACTTC. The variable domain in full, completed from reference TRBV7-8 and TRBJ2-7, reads GAGVSQSPRYKVAKRGQDVALRCDPISGHVSLFWYQQALGQGPEFLTYFQNEAQLDKSGLPSDRFFAERPEGSVSTLKIQRTQQEDSAVYLCASSLEGISSYEQYFGPGTRLTVT.